The clone carrying this T cell receptor beta chain was found a few times. What it binds is unknown. This record comes from a study of response to subunit inactivated influenza vaccine. Study-wide results and caveats: Each seasonal flu vaccination may recruit only limited new T cells, authors suggested.

Germline CDR1 is DFQATT and CDR2 is SNEGSKA (reference sequence). The V segment lost 3 bases and the J segment 4 bases; nucleotides outside the gene matches: 8. This CDR3 contains 14 residues. One entry per CDR3 protein results from TCRdb running MiXCR on the RT-PCR reads. Seen here are about 580,000 distinct CDR3 sequences, about 14% observed once, and the top ten hold around 10%. The sequencing here drew on PBMCs from blood, taken roughly 12 days after vaccination. The TCR was taken from a man over 45 who received an inactivated influenza vaccine. The J gene is TRBJ1-2, the V gene TRBV20-1, with TRBD1 identical over 7 bases. CDR3: CSASVGQQIYGYTF. CDR3 DNA: TGCAGTGCTAGTGTGGGACAGCAAATCTATGGCTACACCTTC.